The present T cell receptor beta chain was sequenced within a study of T cell repertoires in cytomegalovirus infection. Study as a whole: Both a matching HLA type and CMV infection were indicated by public TCR beta signatures. Overall study findings and caveats: The cumulative frequency of public TCR beta families distinguished individuals who carried CMV together with the relevant HLA. The ex vivo response was dominated by HLA-C-restricted CMV-specific TCR beta clonotypes.

TCRdb called the reads again in MiXCR, with one record for every CDR3 protein. The sample lists 400,000 or so distinct CDR3 sequences, approximately 31% occurring once. As to this clonotype: The antigen is undetermined. An end of the junction does not agree with germline; a read error may underlie this.

Germline CDR1 is SNHLY and CDR2 is FYNNEI. This CDR3 region has 13 residues. This clonotype was obtained from a human donor in good health (CMV status not recorded). Some clones in this sample may be carry-over from other donors' samples. This rearrangement joins TRBV2 to TRBJ1-1; no reliable D call. Material for sequencing was PBMCs. The chain's CDR3 is CAVVRGDHTEAFF. The CDR3 DNA reads as TGTGCCGTCGTGAGAGGTGACCACACGGAAGCTTTCTTT.